This T cell receptor (beta chain) comes out of a study of blood T cell repertoires in COVID-19. At the level of the study: Material from acute and convalescent COVID-19 was sourced from the United States, Italy and Spain.

In assigning cohorts, the study relied on participant-reported clinical history. In the original workflow: Reference gene primer amplification yielded estimated nucleated cell counts. The data were produced by immunoSEQ multiplex PCR, yet TCRdb's version contains in-frame clones alone and is incomplete. The DNA gave D and trimming, while V, J and clone size come from that table. The sample carries roughly 200,000 clones, under 90% recorded once. Trimming shortened V by 3 bases and J by 7 bases, and 7 bases separated the two germline ends. Germline CDR1 and CDR2: SNHLY and FYNNEI. The CDR3 length is 13 residues.

The rearrangement links TRBV2 to TRBJ1-6; D uncertain. The sequence came from a woman aged 45-65 years who had been exposed to COVID-19. Sequencing was done on a sample of PBMCs or T cells enriched from blood (not recorded which). CDR3 in amino acids: CASSEGANSPLHF. CDR3 DNA: TGTGCCAGCAGTGAGGGCGCAAATTCACCCCTCCACTTT. The full variable domain, completed using reference TRBV2 and TRBJ1-6, is EPEVTQTPSHQVTQMGQEVILRCVPISNHLYFYWYRQILGQKVEFLVSFYNNEISEKSEIFDDQFSVERPDGSNFTLKIRSTKLEDSAMYFCASSEGANSPLHFGNGTRLTVT.